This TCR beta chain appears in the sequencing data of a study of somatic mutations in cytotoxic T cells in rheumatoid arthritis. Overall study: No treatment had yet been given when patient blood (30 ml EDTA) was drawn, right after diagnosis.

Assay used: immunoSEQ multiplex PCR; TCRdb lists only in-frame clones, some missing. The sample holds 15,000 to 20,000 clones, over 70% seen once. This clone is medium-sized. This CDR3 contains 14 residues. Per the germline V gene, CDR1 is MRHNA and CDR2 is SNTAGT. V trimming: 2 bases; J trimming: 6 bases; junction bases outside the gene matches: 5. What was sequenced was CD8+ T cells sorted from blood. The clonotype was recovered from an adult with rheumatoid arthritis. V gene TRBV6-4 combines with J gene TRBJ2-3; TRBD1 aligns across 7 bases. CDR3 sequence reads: CASSDEGAVDTQYF. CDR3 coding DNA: TGTGCCAGCAGTGACGAGGGGGCCGTGGATACGCAGTATTTT.